This T cell receptor (beta chain) comes out of a study of T cell changes during pregnancy in multiple sclerosis. Sequencing was performed with immunoSEQ multiplex PCR; in TCRdb, only in-frame clones are kept and a portion is missing. Seen here are fewer than 70,000 clones, roughly nine tenths observed once, and the top ten hold around 2.5%. Deletions cut 6 bases from V and 0 bases from J, with 11 bases between. Per germline, CDR1 MNHEY and CDR2 SMNVEV (reference sequence). The CDR3 spans 15 residues. The gene calls are TRBV27 and TRBJ1-4; the D is unclear. The receptor was isolated from a female donor with multiple sclerosis, enrolled in a pregnancy study. The material was peripheral blood, obtained in the first trimester of pregnancy. The CDR3 nucleotides read TGTGCCAGCAGACACCTCCTTGCAACTAATGAAAAACTGTTTTTT. Translated, it gives CASRHLLATNEKLFF.